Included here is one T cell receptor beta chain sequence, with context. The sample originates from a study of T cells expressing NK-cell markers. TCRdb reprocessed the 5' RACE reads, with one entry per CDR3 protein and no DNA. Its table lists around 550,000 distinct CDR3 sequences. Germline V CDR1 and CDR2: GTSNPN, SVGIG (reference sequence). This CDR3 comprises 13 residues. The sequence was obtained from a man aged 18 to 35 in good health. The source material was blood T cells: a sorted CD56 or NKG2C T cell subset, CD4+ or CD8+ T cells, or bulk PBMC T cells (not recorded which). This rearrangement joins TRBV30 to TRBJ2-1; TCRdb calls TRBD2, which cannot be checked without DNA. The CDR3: CALTGTRSSEQFF.